This TCR beta chain derives from a study of cytomegalovirus exposure and HLA in healthy donors. This CDR3 contains 15 residues. Germline V gene data show CDR1 as MNHEY and CDR2 as SVGAGI. With V trimmed by 5 bases and J by 0 bases, 3 bases remained unmatched. This clone turned up a few times. Researchers ran the PCR with 60 Vbeta and 13 Jbeta primers. Some clones are missing from TCRdb's copy, which holds only in-frame ones; the method was immunoSEQ multiplex PCR. The table shows roughly 150,000 clones, with 65% to 85% occurring only once. This receptor was identified in a man over 45 in good health and CMV-seropositive. The V and J genes are TRBV6-5 and TRBJ1-4, with 7 bases lining up with TRBD1. Specimen: PBMCs. The CDR3 bases are TGTGCCAGCAGTCCAACAGGGGCAACTAATGAAAAACTGTTTTTT. Translation gives CASSPTGATNEKLFF.